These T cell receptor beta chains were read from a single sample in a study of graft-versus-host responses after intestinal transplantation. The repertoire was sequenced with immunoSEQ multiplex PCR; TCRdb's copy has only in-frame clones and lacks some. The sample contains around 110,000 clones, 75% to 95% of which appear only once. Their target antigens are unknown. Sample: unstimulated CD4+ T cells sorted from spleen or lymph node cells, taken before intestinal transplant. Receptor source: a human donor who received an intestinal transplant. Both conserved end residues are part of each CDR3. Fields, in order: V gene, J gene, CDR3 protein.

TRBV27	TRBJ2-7	CASSYPFRRRREGSEQYF
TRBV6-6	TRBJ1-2	CASSWGQGARGYTF
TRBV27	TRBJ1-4	CASSLRYNEKLFF
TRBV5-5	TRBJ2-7	CASSWRAYEQYF
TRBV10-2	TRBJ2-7	CASTRGRPYEQYF
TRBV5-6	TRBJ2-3	CASSLVPAGRTDTQYF
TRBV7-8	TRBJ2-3	CASSLAMRTGPTDTQYF
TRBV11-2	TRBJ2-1	CASSRGLSPTSAVNEQFF
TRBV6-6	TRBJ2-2	CASNGIPNTGELFF
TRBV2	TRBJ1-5	CASSEEAVQPQHF
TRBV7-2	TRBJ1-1	CASSPYPNTEAFF
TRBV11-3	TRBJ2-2	CASSYDGGTGELFF
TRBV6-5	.	CASSYQFAGGRNEQFF
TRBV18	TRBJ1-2	CASSLYRTGDFYTF
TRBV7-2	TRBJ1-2	CASSLVLGAYYGYTF
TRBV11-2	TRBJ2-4	CASSLGEGGIQYF
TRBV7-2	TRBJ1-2	CASSTYRGIYGYTF
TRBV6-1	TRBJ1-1	CASSEKSNMNTEAFF
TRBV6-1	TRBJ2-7	CASSTGLAGVYEQYF
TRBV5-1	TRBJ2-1	CASSIGTGGSEQFF
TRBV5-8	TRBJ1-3	CASSFGAAAGNTIYF
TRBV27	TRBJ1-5	CASSPTGSNQPQHF
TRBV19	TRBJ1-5	CASTTHRDSNQPQHF
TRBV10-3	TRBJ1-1	CAISESTGQNTEAFF
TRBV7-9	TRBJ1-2	CASSLRGDYGYTF
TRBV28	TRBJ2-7	CASSLRRGPSYEQYF